What follows are 6 T cell receptor beta chains derived from one specimen sequenced in a study of blood T cell repertoires in COVID-19. Only in-frame clones appear in the TCRdb table, and some are missing; sequencing was by immunoSEQ multiplex PCR. The table shows some 66,000 clones, with 91% occurring only once. The specimen was peripheral blood. The source of these receptors is a human donor in a cohort sampled during active COVID-19.

The chain uses TRBV7-6 and TRBJ1-5, with D perhaps TRBD1 (5 bases). Germline loops: CDR1 SGHVS, CDR2 FNYEAQ. CDR3 length: 15 amino acids. The V gene lost 1 base and the J gene lost 7 bases, with 14 bases spanning the gap. The CDR3, as DNA: TGTGCCAGCAGCTTAGAGGCAGGGTGGCGGCAGCCCCAGCATTTT. The encoded protein is CASSLEAGWRQPQHF.

The chain combines TRBV5-4 with TRBJ1-5; 8 nucleotides match TRBD1. This CDR3 has 14 residues. The V gene end was trimmed by 2 bases and the J gene end by 6 bases; junction bases not matched to a gene: 4. The germline V gene encodes CDR1 SGHNT and CDR2 YYREEE (reference sequence). The CDR3: CASSFGQGGQPQHF. For the CDR3, the DNA is TGTGCCAGCAGCTTTGGACAGGGAGGTCAGCCCCAGCATTTT.

This clone was picked up one time. V usage is TRBV28 and J usage is TRBJ1-2; D unclear. The germline V gene has CDR1 MDHEN and CDR2 SYDVKM. V was pared by 2 bases and J by 4 bases, with 8 bases between. The CDR3 extends over 13 amino acids. CDR3 nucleotide sequence: TGTGCCAGCAGTTTAGCGGTCAGCTATGGCTACACCTTC. The encoded protein is CASSLAVSYGYTF.

This clone was seen once. J is TRBJ2-1 and V is TRBV7-2; TRBD2 matches at 10 bases. Germline values: CDR1 SGHTA, CDR2 FQGNSA. V gave up 5 bases and J gave up 6 bases; unmatched junction bases: 7. This CDR3 has 15 residues. The CDR3 sequence: CASSPGLAEGNEQFF. In DNA form, the CDR3 reads TGTGCCAGCAGCCCCGGACTAGCGGAGGGCAATGAGCAGTTCTTC.

The chain carries TRBV6-2 or TRBV6-3 and TRBJ2-7, with 8 bases identical to TRBD1. J was trimmed by 1 base and V by 6 bases; bases with no gene match: 17. The CDR3 contains 18 residues. The V gene's germline CDR1 is MNHEY and CDR2 SVGEGT. The CDR3 sequence: CASSAPPTRGLRSYEQYF. CDR3 in DNA: TGTGCCAGCAGCGCCCCCCCCACCAGGGGGCTAAGGTCCTACGAGCAGTACTTC.

The chain uses TRBV6-4 and TRBJ1-1; D not certain. This CDR3 spans 13 amino acids. Germline values: CDR1 MRHNA, CDR2 SNTAGT. V shed 2 bases and J shed 4 bases, with 8 bases lying between them. CDR3 sequence reads: CASSDSLSTEAFF. The CDR3 bases are TGTGCCAGCAGTGACAGCTTGAGCACTGAAGCTTTCTTT.